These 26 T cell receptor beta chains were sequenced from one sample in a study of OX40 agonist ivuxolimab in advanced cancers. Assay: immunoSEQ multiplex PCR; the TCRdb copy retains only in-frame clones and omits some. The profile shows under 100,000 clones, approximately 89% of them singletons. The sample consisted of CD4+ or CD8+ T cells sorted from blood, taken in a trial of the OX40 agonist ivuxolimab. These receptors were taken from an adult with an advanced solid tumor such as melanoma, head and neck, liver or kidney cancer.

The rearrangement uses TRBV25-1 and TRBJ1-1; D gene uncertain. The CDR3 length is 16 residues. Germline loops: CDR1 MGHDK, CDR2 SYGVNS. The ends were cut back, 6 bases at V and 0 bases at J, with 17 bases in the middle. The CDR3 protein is CASSLTDSLMNTEAFF. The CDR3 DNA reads TGTGCCAGCAGCCTAACTGACTCTCTCATGAACACTGAAGCTTTCTTT.

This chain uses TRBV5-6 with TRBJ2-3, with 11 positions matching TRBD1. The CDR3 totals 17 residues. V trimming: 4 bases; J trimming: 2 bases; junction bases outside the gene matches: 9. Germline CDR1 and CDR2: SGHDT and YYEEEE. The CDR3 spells CASSPGQGASFTDTQYF. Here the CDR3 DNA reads TGTGCCAGCAGCCCTGGACAGGGGGCCAGCTTCACAGATACGCAGTATTTT.

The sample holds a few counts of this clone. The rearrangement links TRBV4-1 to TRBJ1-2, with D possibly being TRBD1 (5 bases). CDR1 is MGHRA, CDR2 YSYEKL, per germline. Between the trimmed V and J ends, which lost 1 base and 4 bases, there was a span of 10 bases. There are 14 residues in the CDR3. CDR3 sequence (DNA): TGCGCCAGCAGCCAAGGGCCAGGGCCCTATGGCTACACCTTC. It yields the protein CASSQGPGPYGYTF.

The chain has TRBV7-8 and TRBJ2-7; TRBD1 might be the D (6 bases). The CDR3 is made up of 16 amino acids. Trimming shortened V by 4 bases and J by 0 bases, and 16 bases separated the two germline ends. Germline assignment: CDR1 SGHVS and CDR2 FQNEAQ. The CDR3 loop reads CASSSARDTYSYEQYF. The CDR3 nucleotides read TGTGCCAGCAGCTCGGCCCGGGACACCTACTCCTACGAGCAGTACTTC.

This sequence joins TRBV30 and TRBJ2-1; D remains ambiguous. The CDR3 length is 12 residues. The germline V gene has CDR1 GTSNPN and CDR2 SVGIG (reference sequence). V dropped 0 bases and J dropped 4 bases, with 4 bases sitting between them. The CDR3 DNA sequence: TGTGCCTGGAGTGTCGATTACAATGAGCAGTTCTTC. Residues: CAWSVDYNEQFF.

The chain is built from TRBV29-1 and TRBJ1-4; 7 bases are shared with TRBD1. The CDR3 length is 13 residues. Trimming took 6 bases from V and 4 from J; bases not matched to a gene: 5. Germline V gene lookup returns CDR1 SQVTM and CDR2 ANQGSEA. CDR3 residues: CSVATGFNEKLFF. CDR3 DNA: TGCAGCGTCGCGACAGGGTTTAATGAAAAACTGTTTTTT.

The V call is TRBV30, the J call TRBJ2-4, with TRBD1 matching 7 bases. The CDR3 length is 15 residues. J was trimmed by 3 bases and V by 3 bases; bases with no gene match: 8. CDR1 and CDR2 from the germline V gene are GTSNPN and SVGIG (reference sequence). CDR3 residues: CAWSYLGDSKNIQYF. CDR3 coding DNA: TGTGCCTGGAGCTACCTGGGGGACAGCAAAAACATTCAGTACTTC.

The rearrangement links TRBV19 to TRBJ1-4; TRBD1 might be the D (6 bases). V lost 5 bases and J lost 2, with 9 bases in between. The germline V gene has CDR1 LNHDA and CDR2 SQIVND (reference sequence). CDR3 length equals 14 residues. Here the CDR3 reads CASSWGGTNEKLFF. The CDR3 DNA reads TGTGCCAGTAGTTGGGGGGGCACTAATGAAAAACTGTTTTTT.

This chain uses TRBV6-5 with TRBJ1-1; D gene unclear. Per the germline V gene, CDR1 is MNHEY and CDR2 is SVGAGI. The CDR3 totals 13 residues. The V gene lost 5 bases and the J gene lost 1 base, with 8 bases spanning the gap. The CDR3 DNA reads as TGTGCCAGCAGTCCTGGACCGAACACTGAAGCTTTCTTT. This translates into CASSPGPNTEAFF.

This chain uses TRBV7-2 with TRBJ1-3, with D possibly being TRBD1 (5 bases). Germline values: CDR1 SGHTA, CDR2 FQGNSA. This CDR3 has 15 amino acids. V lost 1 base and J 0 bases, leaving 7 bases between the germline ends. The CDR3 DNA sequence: TGTGCCAGCAGCTTAGGACAGAGCTCTGGAAACACCATATATTTT. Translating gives CASSLGQSSGNTIYF.

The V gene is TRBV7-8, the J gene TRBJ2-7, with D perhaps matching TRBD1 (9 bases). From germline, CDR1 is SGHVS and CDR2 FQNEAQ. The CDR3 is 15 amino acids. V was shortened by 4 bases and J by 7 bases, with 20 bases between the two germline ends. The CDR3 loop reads CASSSGGTGKREQYF. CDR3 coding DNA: TGTGCCAGCAGCTCGGGGGGGACAGGGAAACGAGAGCAGTACTTC.

The chain's CDR3 is CASSLDLGETQYF. CDR3 nucleotides: TGCGCCAGCAGCTTGGATCTTGGAGAGACCCAGTACTTC. The rearrangement uses TRBV5-1 and TRBJ2-5; D is undetermined. Trimming removed 0 bases at V and 4 bases at J, with 7 bases between. Germline V gene lookup returns CDR1 SGHRS and CDR2 YFSETQ. CDR3 size: 13 residues.

This CDR3 is CASSLGGEPPAFF. The CDR3 DNA sequence: TGTGCCAGCAGCCTGGGGGGGGAACCACCAGCTTTCTTT. The rearrangement joins TRBV7-2 to TRBJ1-1, with D perhaps matching TRBD1 (5 bases). This CDR3 contains 13 residues. V was trimmed by 5 bases and J by 10 bases, leaving 17 bases between them. CDR1 and CDR2 from the germline V gene are SGHTA and FQGNSA.

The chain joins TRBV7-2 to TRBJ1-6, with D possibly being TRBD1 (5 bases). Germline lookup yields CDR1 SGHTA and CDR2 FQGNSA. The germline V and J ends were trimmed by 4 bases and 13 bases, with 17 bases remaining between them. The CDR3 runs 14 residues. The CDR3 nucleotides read TGTGCCAGCAGCTGGGGGGGTATAGGGGTCCCCCTCCACTTT. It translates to CASSWGGIGVPLHF.

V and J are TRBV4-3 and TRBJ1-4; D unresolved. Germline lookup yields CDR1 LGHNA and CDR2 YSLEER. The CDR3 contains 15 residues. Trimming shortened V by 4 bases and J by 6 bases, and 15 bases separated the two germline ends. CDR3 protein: CASSRGQTTYEKLFF. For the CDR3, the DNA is TGCGCCAGCAGCCGAGGCCAGACCACCTATGAAAAACTGTTTTTT.

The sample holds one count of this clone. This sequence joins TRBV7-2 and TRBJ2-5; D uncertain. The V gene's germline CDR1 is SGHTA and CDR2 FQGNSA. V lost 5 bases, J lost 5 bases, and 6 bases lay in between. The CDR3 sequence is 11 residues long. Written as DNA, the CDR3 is TGTGCCAGCAGCCGCCAGGAGACCCAGTACTTC. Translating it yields CASSRQETQYF.

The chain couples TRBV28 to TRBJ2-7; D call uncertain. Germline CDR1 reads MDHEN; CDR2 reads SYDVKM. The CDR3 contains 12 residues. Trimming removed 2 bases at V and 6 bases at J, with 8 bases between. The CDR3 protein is CASSLRAGEQYF. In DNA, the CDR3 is TGTGCCAGCAGTTTAAGGGCCGGCGAGCAGTACTTC. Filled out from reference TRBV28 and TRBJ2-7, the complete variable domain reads DVKVTQSSRYLVKRTGEKVFLECVQDMDHENMFWYRQDPGLGLRLIYFSYDVKMKEKGDIPEGYSVSREKKERFSLILESASTNQTSMYLCASSLRAGEQYFGPGTRLTVT.

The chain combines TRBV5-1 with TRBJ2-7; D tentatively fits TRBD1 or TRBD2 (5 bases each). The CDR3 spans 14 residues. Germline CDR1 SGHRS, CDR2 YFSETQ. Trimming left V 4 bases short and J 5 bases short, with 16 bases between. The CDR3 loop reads CASSQRGNRNEQYF. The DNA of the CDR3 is TGCGCCAGCAGCCAGAGAGGGAACAGGAACGAGCAGTACTTC. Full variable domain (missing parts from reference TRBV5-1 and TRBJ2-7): KAGVTQTPRYLIKTRGQQVTLSCSPISGHRSVSWYQQTPGQGLQFLFEYFSETQRNKGNFPGRFSGRQFSNSRSEMNVSTLELGDSALYLCASSQRGNRNEQYFGPGTRLTVT.

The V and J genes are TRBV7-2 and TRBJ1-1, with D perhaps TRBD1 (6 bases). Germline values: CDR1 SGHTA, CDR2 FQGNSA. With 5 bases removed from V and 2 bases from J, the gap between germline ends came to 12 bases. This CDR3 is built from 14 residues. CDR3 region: CASSRQARNTEAFF. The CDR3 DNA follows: TGTGCCAGCAGCCGACAGGCTAGAAACACTGAAGCTTTCTTT.

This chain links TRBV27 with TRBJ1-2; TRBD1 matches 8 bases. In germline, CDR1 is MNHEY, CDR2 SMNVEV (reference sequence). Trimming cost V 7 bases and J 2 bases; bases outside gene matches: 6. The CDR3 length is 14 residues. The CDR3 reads CASTSQGVNYGYTF. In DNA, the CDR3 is TGTGCCAGCACCTCACAGGGGGTCAACTATGGCTACACCTTC.

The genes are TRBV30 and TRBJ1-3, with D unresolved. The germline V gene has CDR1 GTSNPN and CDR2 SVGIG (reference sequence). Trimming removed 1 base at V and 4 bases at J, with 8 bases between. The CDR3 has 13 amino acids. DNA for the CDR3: TGTGCCTGGAGTGAGGCACTAGGAAACACCATATATTTT. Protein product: CAWSEALGNTIYF.

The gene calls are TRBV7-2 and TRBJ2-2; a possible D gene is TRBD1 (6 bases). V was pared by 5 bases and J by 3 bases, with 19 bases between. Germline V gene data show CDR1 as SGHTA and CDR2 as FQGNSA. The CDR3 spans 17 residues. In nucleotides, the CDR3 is TGTGCCAGCAGCCCTTCGTGGGGGACACCTTACACCGGGGAGCTGTTTTTT. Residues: CASSPSWGTPYTGELFF.

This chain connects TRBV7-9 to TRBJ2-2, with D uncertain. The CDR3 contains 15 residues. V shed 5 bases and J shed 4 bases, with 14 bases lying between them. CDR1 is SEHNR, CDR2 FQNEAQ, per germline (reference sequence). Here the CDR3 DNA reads TGTGCCAGCAGCCTGGCAGGAAGGACCACCGGGGAGCTGTTTTTT. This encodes CASSLAGRTTGELFF.

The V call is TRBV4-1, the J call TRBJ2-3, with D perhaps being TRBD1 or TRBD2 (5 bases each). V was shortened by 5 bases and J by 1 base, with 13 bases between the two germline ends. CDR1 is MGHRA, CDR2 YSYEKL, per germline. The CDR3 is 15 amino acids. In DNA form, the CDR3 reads TGCGCCAGCAGCGGGTGGGACCGGGGCACAGATACGCAGTATTTT. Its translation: CASSGWDRGTDTQYF.

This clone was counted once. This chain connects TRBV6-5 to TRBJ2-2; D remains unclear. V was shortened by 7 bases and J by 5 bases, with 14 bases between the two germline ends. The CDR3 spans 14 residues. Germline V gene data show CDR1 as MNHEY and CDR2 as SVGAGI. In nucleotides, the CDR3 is TGTGCCAGCACCCGACCAGGAAGGACCGGGGAGCTGTTTTTT. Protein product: CASTRPGRTGELFF.

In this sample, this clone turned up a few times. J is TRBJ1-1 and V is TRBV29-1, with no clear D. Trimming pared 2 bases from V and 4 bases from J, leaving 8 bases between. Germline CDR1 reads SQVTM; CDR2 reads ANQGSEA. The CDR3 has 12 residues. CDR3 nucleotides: TGCAGCGTTGAATGGCAGTCCACTGAAGCTTTCTTT. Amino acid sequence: CSVEWQSTEAFF.